This T cell receptor (beta chain) derives from a study of shared clonotypes between healthy human individuals. General study findings and limits: A limitation of the genetic and exposure-history diversity represented arose from few donors.

To note about this clone: Its matching antigen is unknown.

Once extracted for a subset, genomic DNA was divided evenly among several immunoSEQ plates. Each PCR replicate from the sorted subsets contained approximately 0.2 ug DNA, which is tens of thousands of T cell genomes. The repertoire was sequenced with immunoSEQ multiplex PCR; TCRdb's copy has only in-frame clones and lacks some. The table shows about 1 million clones, with more than 60% occurring only once. Germline V gene sequence: CDR1 SGHRS, CDR2 YFSETQ. V lost 0 bases, J lost 2 bases, and 11 bases lay in between. The CDR3 length is 15 residues. Sequenced: memory CD4+ T cells sorted from blood. Subset defined: CD45RA-negative fraction. This TCR was sampled from a man between 18 and 35 years old in good health. The chain links TRBV5-1 to TRBJ2-5; D gene uncertain. CDR3 protein: CASSLGLVGQETQYF. The CDR3 coding sequence is TGCGCCAGCAGCTTGGGGCTAGTGGGGCAAGAGACCCAGTACTTC.